The 4 T cell receptor beta chains below were found in one sample sequenced in a study of the immune and genomic landscape of osteosarcoma. Poor-prognosis osteosarcoma patients supplied post-treatment primary, local recurrence and metastasis tumor specimens. Method: immunoSEQ multiplex PCR; TCRdb's copy keeps in-frame clones and lacks some. The sample shows about 10,000 clones, around 71% of them seen only once. The sequenced sample was osteosarcoma tumor tissue from the lung. These receptors were collected from a human donor with osteosarcoma.

The chain links TRBV12-5 to TRBJ2-3; D unclear. There are 11 residues in the CDR3. The ends were cut back, 1 base at V and 11 bases at J, with 7 bases in the middle. Germline-derived CDR1 and CDR2 are LGHNT and FRNRAP. The CDR3 protein is CASGLGDGQYF. As DNA, the CDR3 is TGTGCTAGTGGTTTGGGGGATGGGCAGTATTTT. The whole variable domain, filled in from reference TRBV12-5 and TRBJ2-3, reads DARVTQTPRHKVTEMGQEVTMRCQPILGHNTVFWYRQTMMQGLELLAYFRNRAPLDDSGMPKDRFSAEMPDATLATLKIQPSEPRDSAVYFCASGLGDGQYFGPGTRLTVL.

Remarks on this clone: Germline and junction disagree at one end, which may indicate a read error. The same CDR3 can be traced to other DNA sequences in this sample. The V gene is TRBV6-1, the J gene TRBJ1-3; no reliable D call. Looked up from germline, CDR1 is MNHNS and CDR2 is SASEGT. The CDR3 totals 15 residues. The CDR3 DNA sequence: TGCGCCAGCAGTGAAGCCCCAGACTCTGGAAACACCATATATTTT. Protein product: CASSEAPDSGNTIYF.

This clone appeared a few times. The J gene is TRBJ1-3, the V gene TRBV7-3; 7 bases line up with TRBD1. The germline gives CDR1 SGHTA, CDR2 FQGTGA. Germline trimming cut 0 bases from V and 1 base from J; bases unmatched to any gene: 12. The CDR3 is 19 residues long. The CDR3 here is CASSLTYRGSHGSGNTIYF. As DNA, the CDR3 is TGTGCCAGCAGCTTAACCTACAGGGGCTCTCATGGGTCTGGAAACACCATATATTTT.

This rearrangement joins TRBV29-1 to TRBJ1-1; no firm D call. This CDR3 comprises 10 residues. Between the trimmed V and J ends, which lost 6 bases and 0 bases, there was a span of 2 bases. Germline CDR1 and CDR2: SQVTM and ANQGSEA. The CDR3 reads CSVVNTEAFF. The CDR3 DNA sequence: TGCAGCGTGGTGAACACTGAAGCTTTCTTT.